This T cell receptor beta chain emerged from a study of T cells in Graves' hyperthyroidism and ophthalmopathy. Comments on this clonotype: Antigen specificity is unknown.

Trimming at V came to 5 bases and at J to 2 bases, leaving 7 bases not matched to a gene. Germline V gene data show CDR1 as LGHDT and CDR2 as YNNKEL (reference sequence). The length of the CDR3 is 16 residues. It was uncontrolled infection, other autoimmune disease, pregnancy or lactation that excluded patients. What was amplified from RNA transcripts were TCR beta CDR3 regions. The TCR CDR3 first-round RT-PCR relied on the HTBI primer set. TCRdb used MiXCR to reprocess the multiplex PCR reads, holding one entry per CDR3 protein. The sample consists of hundreds of thousands of distinct CDR3 sequences, about 14% of them appearing once. Whole-study findings and limits: Clonotypes that were expanded in thyroid above 0.001 mostly appeared in blood too. Classification by a 13 V-J model distinguished ophthalmopathy from stable hyperthyroidism.

The sequence was obtained from a woman in her 50s with Graves' ophthalmopathy. Material for sequencing was blood. The chain couples TRBV3-1 to TRBJ2-7; TRBD2 matches 12 bases. CDR3 sequence: CASSEGLAGLAYEQYF. CDR3 nucleotide sequence: TGTGCCAGCAGCGAGGGACTAGCGGGCCTTGCCTACGAGCAGTACTTC.